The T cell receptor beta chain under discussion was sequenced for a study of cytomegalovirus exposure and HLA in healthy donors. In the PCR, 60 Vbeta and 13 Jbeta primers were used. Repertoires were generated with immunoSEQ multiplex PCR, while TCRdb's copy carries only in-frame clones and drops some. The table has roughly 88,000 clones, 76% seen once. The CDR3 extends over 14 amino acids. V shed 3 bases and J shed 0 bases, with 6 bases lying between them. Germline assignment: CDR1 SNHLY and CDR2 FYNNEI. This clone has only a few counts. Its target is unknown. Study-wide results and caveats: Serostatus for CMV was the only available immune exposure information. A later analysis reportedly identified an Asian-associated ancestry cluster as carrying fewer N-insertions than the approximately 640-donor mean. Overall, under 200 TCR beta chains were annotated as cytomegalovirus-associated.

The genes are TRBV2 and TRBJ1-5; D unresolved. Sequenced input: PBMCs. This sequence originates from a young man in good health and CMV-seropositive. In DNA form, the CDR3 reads TGTGCCAGCAGTGACCGCGGTAGCAATCAGCCCCAGCATTTT. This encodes CASSDRGSNQPQHF.